This TCR beta chain comes out of a study of regulatory T cells in long-lasting Graves disease. The overall study: Antithyroid drugs had been taken under 3 months by newly diagnosed Graves' patients.

About this clonotype itself: One base separates it from a far larger clone, so it is likely a read error.

Time point defined: newly diagnosed GD, antithyroid drugs for less than 3 months. PBMC-extracted RNA yielded the TCR library. Trimming removed 5 bases at V and 7 bases at J, with 18 bases between. Germline lookup yields CDR1 MNHEY and CDR2 SMNVEV (reference sequence). The CDR3 is 14 residues long. Building the TCR beta libraries relied on iRepertoire HTBI primers, and CDR3 regions underwent Arm-PCR. From the multiplex PCR reads, TCRdb called clonotypes with MiXCR, one entry per CDR3 protein. The table shows about 540,000 distinct CDR3 sequences, with approximately 13% occurring only once. This sample also appeared in a second study, on T cells in Graves' hyperthyroidism and ophthalmopathy. Turning to that study: First-round RT-PCR targeting the TCR CDR3 was performed with the HTBI primer set.

Sequences were derived from peripheral blood mononuclear cells (PBMCs), sampled at new diagnosis, from a patient treated with antithyroid drugs. This receptor was identified in a man aged 25 to 40 with Graves disease. The chain joins TRBV27 to TRBJ2-7, with TRBD1 as a possible D gene (5 bases). The CDR3 region has the DNA TGTGCCAGCAGTCCCTACCAGGGTAACAATGAGCAGTACTTC. Translating it yields CASSPYQGNNEQYF.